This T cell receptor beta chain derives from a study of cytomegalovirus exposure and HLA in healthy donors. The CDR3 extends over 14 amino acids. V lost 3 bases and J lost 4; bases outside the gene matches: 4. Germline CDR1 reads MDHEN; CDR2 reads SYDVKM. Measured with immunoSEQ multiplex PCR; TCRdb has only the in-frame clones, and not every one. The table lists 160,000 or so clones, approximately 89% of them singletons, with roughly 2.5% in the top ten. The sequencing input was PBMCs. J is TRBJ2-7 and V is TRBV28; 9 positions match TRBD1. The receptor comes from a man younger than 35 in good health and CMV-seropositive. CDR3 coding DNA: TGTGCCAGCAGTTTTGGACAGGGGATATACGAGCAGTACTTC. Translating gives CASSFGQGIYEQYF.